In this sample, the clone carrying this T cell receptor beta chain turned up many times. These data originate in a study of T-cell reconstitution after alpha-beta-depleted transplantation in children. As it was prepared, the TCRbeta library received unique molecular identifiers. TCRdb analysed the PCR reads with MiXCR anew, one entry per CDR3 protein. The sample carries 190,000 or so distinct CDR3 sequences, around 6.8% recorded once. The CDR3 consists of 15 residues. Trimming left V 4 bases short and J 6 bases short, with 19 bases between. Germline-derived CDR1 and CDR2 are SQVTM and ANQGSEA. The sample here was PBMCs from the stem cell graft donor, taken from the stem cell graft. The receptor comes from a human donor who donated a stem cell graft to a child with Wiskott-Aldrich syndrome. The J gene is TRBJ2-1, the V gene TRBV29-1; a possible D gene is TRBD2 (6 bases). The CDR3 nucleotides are TGCAGCGTTGCGACCTTCACGGGAGCTCGCAATGAGCAGTTCTTC. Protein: CSVATFTGARNEQFF.